The rows below give T cell receptor beta chains drawn from one sample of a study of T cells after yellow fever vaccination. TCRdb redid the calling of the 5' RACE reads with MiXCR, one entry per CDR3 protein. The profile shows about 320,000 distinct CDR3 sequences, 9.5% to 15% of them singletons. Specimen: CD4+ T cells sorted from PBMCs, collected 15 days after the yellow fever booster vaccination. These receptors were collected from a man younger than 30 who received the YFV17D yellow fever vaccine. Each CDR3 is given with its conserved first and last residue. Fields, in order: CDR3 DNA, CDR3 protein, clone size, J gene, D gene, V gene. A D gene is named only where the DNA matches it firmly. Some rows have no size entry. The others give once, few or many, or a class for an expanded clone.

TGTGCCTGGACCGGACTAGCGGGGGGGCCCACCGGGGAGCTGTTTTTT | CAWTGLAGGPTGELFF | NA | TRBJ2-2 | TRBD2 | TRBV30
NA | CASGRKNTMSSSSNIVGTGHEQFF | few | TRBJ2-1 | NA | TRBV7-2
TGTGCCAGCAGTGAATTGTCAATCGATCAGCCCCAGCATTTT | CASSELSIDQPQHF | few | TRBJ1-5 | NA | TRBV6-1
TGTGCCAGTAGTCCACAGGGTAGACACGGCTACACCTTC | CASSPQGRHGYTF | NA | TRBJ1-2 | NA | TRBV19
TGTGCCAGCAGTCCCGGGGGGGCCCCCTACGAGCAGTACTTC | CASSPGGAPYEQYF | NA | TRBJ2-7 | TRBD2 | TRBV12-3/TRBV12-4
TGTGCCAGCAGCGTAGGGGGCAGGCTACAAGAGACCCAGTACTTC | CASSVGGRLQETQYF | NA | TRBJ2-5 | NA | TRBV9
TGTGCCAGCAGCTCATATCTGGGGCCAAACACTGAAGCTTTCTTT | CASSSYLGPNTEAFF | many | TRBJ1-1 | NA | TRBV7-9
TGTGCCAGCAGTCGTATACAGGGAACAGGGGCCAACGTCCTGACTTTC | CASSRIQGTGANVLTF | few | TRBJ2-6 | NA | TRBV27
TGTGCCTTCCCCCCCCCTCGATCTGGCCGGGTGACCCAGTACTTC | CAFPPPRSGRVTQYF | NA | TRBJ2-5 | NA | TRBV6-5
TGTGCCAGCAGTTATACAGGGGGCTCGACTAATGAAAAACTGTTTTTT | CASSYTGGSTNEKLFF | few | TRBJ1-4 | TRBD1 | TRBV6-6
TGTGCCAGCAGCCACACATCCAGAGCGGGGAGCACAGATACGCAGTATTTT | CASSHTSRAGSTDTQYF | NA | TRBJ2-3 | TRBD2 | TRBV4-2
TGTGCCAGCAGCTCTGGGACGCCCGGGGAGCTGTTTTTT | CASSSGTPGELFF | few | TRBJ2-2 | NA | TRBV7-2
TGCAGTGCTCGATCTGATTACTTGCCTAGCGGGCGCCCCGTGTCCGCCAAAAACATTCAGTACTTC | CSARSDYLPSGRPVSAKNIQYF | many | TRBJ2-4 | TRBD2 | TRBV20-1